These 11 T cell receptor beta chains were sequenced from one sample in a study of cytomegalovirus exposure and HLA in healthy donors. The PCR was carried out with 60 Vbeta primers and 13 Jbeta primers. Sequenced by immunoSEQ multiplex PCR; TCRdb stores in-frame clones only, minus some. The sample consists of fewer than 300,000 clones, 75% to 85% of them appearing once. The sample comprised PBMCs. Receptors were obtained from a girl aged 2 to 9 in good health and CMV-seronegative.

V is TRBV12-5 and J is TRBJ1-1, with TRBD1 matching 9 bases. The CDR3 consists of 19 residues. Looked up from germline, CDR1 is LGHNT and CDR2 is FRNRAP. With V trimmed by 2 bases and J by 2 bases, 15 bases remained unmatched. The CDR3, as DNA: TGTGCTAGTGGTTTGCTCTTACGCCCCCCGGGACAGGGTAACACTGAAGCTTTCTTT. Its translation is CASGLLLRPPGQGNTEAFF.

The chain links TRBV28 to TRBJ2-2; 12 bases line up with TRBD2. The CDR3 is 17 amino acids. Germline CDR1 MDHEN, CDR2 SYDVKM. J was trimmed by 2 bases and V by 7 bases; bases with no gene match: 8. CDR3 sequence: CASIPSGRGGNTGELFF. The CDR3 DNA follows: TGTGCCAGCATCCCTAGCGGGAGGGGCGGAAACACCGGGGAGCTGTTTTTT.

This chain links TRBV15 with TRBJ1-1; perhaps TRBD1 as D (6 bases). The V gene's germline CDR1 is LNHNV and CDR2 YYDKDF (reference sequence). The CDR3 has 17 residues. V was clipped by 3 bases and J by 1 base, with 18 bases between them. CDR3 in DNA: TGTGCCACCAGCAGGAAAGGGGGGGAGAGGGGGAACACTGAAGCTTTCTTT. It yields the protein CATSRKGGERGNTEAFF.

This chain joins TRBV28 and TRBJ1-1; the D is unclear. The V gene lost 6 bases and the J gene lost 2 bases, with 4 bases spanning the gap. The CDR3 runs to 11 residues. Per the germline V gene, CDR1 is MDHEN and CDR2 is SYDVKM. CDR3 bases: TGTGCCAGCAGCGTTAACACTGAAGCTTTCTTT. Encoded protein: CASSVNTEAFF.

The CDR3 DNA reads as TGTGCCAGCAGTTTCCGGGACTCTCGCCATAATGAAAAACTGTTTTTT. It specifies CASSFRDSRHNEKLFF. J is TRBJ1-4 and V is TRBV6-5; D possibly corresponds to TRBD1 (5 bases). V lost 4 bases to trimming and J lost 4 bases, with 16 bases between them. The length of the CDR3 is 16 residues. Looked up from germline, CDR1 is MNHEY and CDR2 is SVGAGI.

The chain links TRBV11-2 to TRBJ1-2; TRBD1 is a possible D gene (6 bases). This CDR3 contains 14 residues. Deletions cut 6 bases from V and 4 bases from J, with 15 bases between. Germline V gene data show CDR1 as SGHAT and CDR2 as FQNNGV. The CDR3 reads CASSSQGNGYGYTF. In DNA, the CDR3 is TGTGCCAGCAGTTCCCAGGGGAATGGCTATGGCTACACCTTC.

The chain employs TRBV11-2 and TRBJ2-2, with TRBD2 as a possible D gene (5 bases). The V end lost 4 bases, the J end lost 7 bases, and 10 bases lay between the germline ends. The CDR3 totals 13 residues. Germline V gene data show CDR1 as SGHAT and CDR2 as FQNNGV. This chain's CDR3 is CASSSRGNGELFF. In DNA form, the CDR3 reads TGTGCCAGCAGCTCCCGAGGGAACGGGGAGCTGTTTTTT.

This clone was observed once. This chain joins TRBV6-5 and TRBJ1-4; D unresolved. The V end was cut by 1 base, the J end by 7 bases, with 10 bases between. CDR3 length: 14 amino acids. The germline V gene has CDR1 MNHEY and CDR2 SVGAGI. The CDR3 spells CASSYYRRGEKLFF. DNA for the CDR3: TGTGCCAGCAGTTACTACCGGCGGGGTGAAAAACTGTTTTTT.

This clone was counted a single time. CDR3 sequence reads: CASSPRTSGYYEQYF. The CDR3 nucleotides are TGCGCCAGCAGCCCCCGGACTAGCGGGTATTACGAGCAGTACTTC. V and J are TRBV4-1 and TRBJ2-7, with 11 bases lining up with TRBD2. V lost 4 bases and J lost 4; bases outside the gene matches: 6. Germline values: CDR1 MGHRA, CDR2 YSYEKL. The CDR3 has 15 residues.

The genes are TRBV19 and TRBJ1-1, with D perhaps matching TRBD1 (5 bases). The CDR3 length is 13 residues. The germline V gene encodes CDR1 LNHDA and CDR2 SQIVND (reference sequence). Trimming took off 3 bases at V and 6 bases at J, with 11 bases between the two ends. This CDR3 reads CASSMRRGAEAFF. The CDR3 DNA is TGTGCCAGTAGTATGCGGAGGGGCGCTGAAGCTTTCTTT.

This clone was counted a few times. This chain uses TRBV7-3 with TRBJ1-6; no firm D call. The length of the CDR3 is 16 residues. V lost 5 bases to trimming and J lost 0 bases, with 11 bases between them. Germline assignment: CDR1 SGHTA and CDR2 FQGTGA. CDR3 DNA: TGTGCCAGCAGCCCCAATCCGCGCTCCTATAATTCACCCCTCCACTTT. This gives the protein CASSPNPRSYNSPLHF.